This T cell receptor (beta chain) was found in a study of shared clonotypes between healthy human individuals. Study context: Three plates were used per donor for CD4 naive, three for CD4 memory, two for CD8 naive and one for CD8 memory. Study results and limitations: The genetic and exposure-history diversity represented was limited by few donors.

The method was immunoSEQ multiplex PCR; TCRdb's version includes in-frame clones alone and lacks a portion of them. The sample has millions of clones, over 85% seen once. Details on this clone: Its matching antigen is unknown.

CD4+ cells underwent separation, giving CD45RA+ naive and CD45RA-negative memory subsets. The germline gives CDR1 SGHTA, CDR2 FQGNSA. The CDR3 is made up of 14 amino acids. V gave up 5 bases and J gave up 2 bases, with 10 bases separating them. Sample: naive CD4+ T cells from PBMCs. Subset specified: CD45RA+ positively selected. The chain joins TRBV7-2 to TRBJ1-3; D unresolved. This receptor was identified in a young man in good health. Some clones in this sample may be carry-over from other donors' samples. CDR3 region: CASSTGPTGNTIYF. CDR3 DNA: TGTGCCAGCAGCACCGGGCCGACTGGAAACACCATATATTTT.